Shown below are 28 T cell receptor beta chains from a single sample sequenced in a study of shared T cell receptors in the human thymus. Clones were sequenced by immunoSEQ multiplex PCR, and TCRdb holds only the in-frame ones, with some missing. The table shows about 610,000 clones, with 85% to 90% occurring only once. These records were also assigned to another study, of human thymus T cells.

What was sequenced was thymocytes. These receptors were taken from a boy less than two years old with a congenital heart defect.

Turning to this clone: Because the CDR3 is missing its conserved closing phenylalanine or tryptophan, this is likely a read error. The limits of the CDR3 on the DNA are not certain, so only TCRdb's listed CDR3 is given. The CDR3 reads CASKGPSLAGGSCA. The V call is TRBV6-7, the J call TRBJ2-7; the table assigns TRBD2, which was not confirmed against the DNA. TRBV6-7 is known as an ORF, though its function is uncertain. 14 amino acids form the CDR3, both terminal residues included.

The chain recombines TRBV7-2 with TRBJ2-5; a weak D match, TRBD1 (6 bases). Looked up from germline, CDR1 is SGHTA and CDR2 is FQGNSA. V lost 4 bases and J lost 2, with 11 bases in between. This CDR3 spans 14 amino acids. CDR3 bases: TGTGCCAGCAGCTGGACAGTACTTCAAGAGACCCAGTACTTC. Protein sequence: CASSWTVLQETQYF. The full variable domain, completed using reference TRBV7-2 and TRBJ2-5, is GAGVSQSPSNKVTEKGKDVELRCDPISGHTALYWYRQSLGQGLEFLIYFQGNSAPDKSGLPSDRFSAERTGGSVSTLTIQRTQQEDSAVYLCASSWTVLQETQYFGPGTRLLVL.

The chain carries TRBV25-1 and TRBJ2-4; TRBD1 aligns across 8 bases. The V gene's germline CDR1 is MGHDK and CDR2 SYGVNS. The CDR3 is 12 residues long. The trim removed 6 bases at V and 5 bases at J, leaving 0 bases unmatched. CDR3 nucleotide sequence: TGTGCCAGCAGACAGGGGGAAAACATTCAGTACTTC. Translated: CASRQGENIQYF.

The chain employs TRBV11-3 and TRBJ1-1; 7 nucleotides match TRBD1. J gave up 5 bases and V 0 bases, and 9 bases lay outside the gene matches. Germline lookup yields CDR1 SGHNT and CDR2 YENEEA. The CDR3 totals 16 residues. The CDR3 is CASSLDPNRGPTEAFF. CDR3 DNA sequence: TGTGCCAGCAGCTTAGATCCCAACAGGGGACCGACTGAAGCTTTCTTT.

This clone was seen only a few times. CDR3 sequence (DNA): TGTGCCAGCAGAAACGACAGGGGGAAAGTCGAGCAGTACTTC. Its translation: CASRNDRGKVEQYF. The genes are TRBV27 and TRBJ2-7, with 9 bases aligning to TRBD1. Germline loops: CDR1 MNHEY, CDR2 SMNVEV (reference sequence). The CDR3 contains 14 residues. The ends lost 6 bases at V and 6 bases at J; junction bases unmatched: 9.

This clone has a handful of counts. This chain uses TRBV7-2 with TRBJ2-2, with 11 bases identical to TRBD1. CDR3 length equals 17 residues. Germline trimming cut 5 bases from V and 6 bases from J; bases unmatched to any gene: 11. The germline V gene encodes CDR1 SGHTA and CDR2 FQGNSA. DNA of the CDR3: TGTGCCAGCAGCAACGTCCGGGACAGGGGGTGGGCCGGGGAGCTGTTTTTT. Its protein product is CASSNVRDRGWAGELFF.

This clone was recorded only once. The chain is built from TRBV28 and TRBJ1-3, with 9 nucleotides matching TRBD1. The CDR3 covers 22 residues. Germline CDR1 MDHEN, CDR2 SYDVKM. The V gene end was trimmed by 7 bases and the J gene end by 0 bases; junction bases not matched to a gene: 25. The CDR3 spells CASTPEAILRGTGLSSGNTIYF. The CDR3 nucleotides are TGTGCCAGCACCCCTGAGGCCATTTTAAGGGGGACAGGGCTAAGCTCTGGAAACACCATATATTTT.

The chain combines TRBV5-1 with TRBJ1-6; D is perhaps TRBD1 (5 bases). This CDR3 has 15 amino acids. In germline, CDR1 is SGHRS, CDR2 YFSETQ. The V and J ends lost 4 bases and 7 bases respectively, with 15 bases between them. The CDR3 nucleotides read TGCGCCAGCAGCCCACCAGGGTGGGCGAATTCACCCCTCCACTTT. Residues: CASSPPGWANSPLHF.

CDR3 DNA: TGCGCCAGCAGTGGTCAGGGAAGCTACGAGCAGTACTTC. This translates into CASSGQGSYEQYF. This chain links TRBV10-2 with TRBJ2-7; the D gene is possibly TRBD1 (5 bases). V was clipped by 4 bases and J by 3 bases, with 10 bases between them. CDR3 length equals 13 residues. Germline V gives CDR1 WSHSY, CDR2 SAAADI.

This chain joins TRBV29-1 and TRBJ1-1; D perhaps matches TRBD1 (5 bases). Trimming took 8 bases from V and 5 from J, leaving 18 bases between them. Germline lookup yields CDR1 SQVTM and CDR2 ANQGSEA. CDR3 length: 13 residues. Here the CDR3 reads CSSISGVRTEAFF. As DNA, the CDR3 is TGCAGCTCTATCTCGGGGGTAAGGACTGAAGCTTTCTTT.

V gene TRBV6-5 combines with J gene TRBJ2-3; TRBD2 agrees at 7 bases. Germline CDR1 and CDR2: MNHEY and SVGAGI. Trimming removed 2 bases from V and 0 bases from J; junction bases left unmatched: 5. The CDR3 is 16 residues long. CDR3 bases: TGTGCCAGCAGTTACCGGGACTACACGAGCACAGATACGCAGTATTTT. It is translated as CASSYRDYTSTDTQYF.

The V and J genes are TRBV11-2 and TRBJ1-5, with 7 nucleotides matching TRBD1. Trimming took 4 bases from V and 5 from J; bases not matched to a gene: 5. This CDR3 has 14 amino acids. CDR1 and CDR2 (germline): SGHAT, FQNNGV. The CDR3 loop is CASSSTGKDQPQHF. The CDR3, as DNA: TGTGCCAGCAGCTCGACAGGGAAGGATCAGCCCCAGCATTTT.

This rearrangement joins TRBV9 to TRBJ1-2; no definite D call. The CDR3 is made up of 15 amino acids. Germline V gives CDR1 SGDLS, CDR2 YYNGEE. V shed 3 bases and J shed 0 bases, with 12 bases lying between them. For the CDR3, the DNA is TGTGCCAGCAGCGGCGGTGGCAGATCTAACTATGGCTACACCTTC. Its translation is CASSGGGRSNYGYTF.

V is TRBV6-5 and J is TRBJ2-1; 9 bases agree with TRBD1. Unmatched junction bases numbered 8, after V lost 5 bases and J lost 9 bases. Germline CDR1 reads MNHEY; CDR2 reads SVGAGI. The CDR3 runs to 14 residues. The CDR3 coding sequence is TGTGCCAGCAGTCCGGGACAGGGCCCTTTTGAGCAGTTCTTC. Residues: CASSPGQGPFEQFF.

This clone was recorded once. The DNA for the CDR3 is TGTGCCAGCAGTGACCTACTACCCGGCCAGGGGGCGAATCAGCCCCAGCATTTT. Protein sequence: CASSDLLPGQGANQPQHF. V usage is TRBV6-1 and J usage is TRBJ1-5; 8 bases agree with TRBD1. The CDR3 covers 18 residues. With 3 bases clipped from V and 4 bases from J, the junction kept 14 bases outside the gene matches. CDR1 and CDR2 (germline): MNHNS, SASEGT.

The chain links TRBV4-3 to TRBJ2-5, with 11 bases aligning to TRBD2. The J segment lost 1 base and the V segment lost 1 base, leaving 5 bases of the junction unmatched. The CDR3 covers 17 residues. Germline V gene lookup returns CDR1 LGHNA and CDR2 YSLEER. CDR3 loop: CASSQVRLAGPQETQYF. CDR3 nucleotide sequence: TGCGCCAGCAGCCAAGTGAGACTAGCGGGACCCCAAGAGACCCAGTACTTC.

The chain joins TRBV4-3 to TRBJ2-3; 7 positions match TRBD2. This CDR3 is built from 18 residues. J gave up 1 base and V 1 base, and 11 bases lay outside the gene matches. CDR1 is LGHNA, CDR2 YSLEER, per germline. Here the CDR3 reads CASSQGRRERRGTDTQYF. The CDR3 nucleotides read TGCGCCAGCAGCCAAGGACGGCGGGAGAGGCGTGGCACAGATACGCAGTATTTT.

The chain is built from TRBV27 and TRBJ1-2, with D unclear. Between the trimmed V and J ends, which lost 1 base and 6 bases, there was a span of 18 bases. Germline V gives CDR1 MNHEY, CDR2 SMNVEV (reference sequence). The CDR3 has 16 amino acids. The CDR3 spells CASSLYLRTDYNGYTF. The CDR3 DNA reads as TGTGCCAGCAGTTTATATTTGAGGACGGACTACAATGGCTACACCTTC.

DNA for the CDR3: TGCGCCAGCAGCTTGGAAGAGAGGCGGGAGACCCAGTACTTC. Translated, it gives CASSLEERRETQYF. J is TRBJ2-5 and V is TRBV5-1, with no clear D. The CDR3 has 14 amino acids. Germline lookup yields CDR1 SGHRS and CDR2 YFSETQ. Trimming removed 0 bases from V and 5 bases from J, with 11 bases in between.

The chain employs TRBV6-1 and TRBJ1-5, with D possibly matching TRBD1 (6 bases). The germline V gene has CDR1 MNHNS and CDR2 SASEGT. V was pared by 4 bases and J by 0 bases, with 10 bases between. CDR3 size: 15 residues. For the CDR3, the DNA is TGTGCCAGCAGTGGGGGACATTATAGCAATCAGCCCCAGCATTTT. Protein sequence: CASSGGHYSNQPQHF.

V usage is TRBV5-1 and J usage is TRBJ2-3; the match to TRBD1 covers 8 bases. CDR1 is SGHRS and CDR2 is YFSETQ in the germline V gene. CDR3 length: 17 residues. Trimming took 3 bases from V and 1 from J; bases not matched to a gene: 10. The CDR3 DNA sequence: TGCGCCAGCAGCTCCTCTGACAGGGGACTTCGCACAGATACGCAGTATTTT. Residues: CASSSSDRGLRTDTQYF.

This chain links TRBV28 with TRBJ2-7; D call uncertain. CDR3 length: 16 residues. Trimming removed 5 bases at V and 4 bases at J, with 21 bases between. Germline loops: CDR1 MDHEN, CDR2 SYDVKM. The CDR3 DNA follows: TGTGCCAGCAGTCCTCGATCGGGTCCCGGTGGGTACGAGCAGTACTTC. It specifies CASSPRSGPGGYEQYF.

The chain uses TRBV30 and TRBJ2-5; 9 nucleotides agree with TRBD2. CDR1 and CDR2 from the germline V gene are GTSNPN and SVGIG (reference sequence). The V segment lost 2 bases and the J segment 1 base; nucleotides outside the gene matches: 8. The CDR3 is 16 residues long. DNA of the CDR3: TGTGCCTGGAGTCATCCTAGCGGGAAACCCCAAGAGACCCAGTACTTC. Its translation is CAWSHPSGKPQETQYF. The variable domain in full, completed from reference TRBV30 and TRBJ2-5, reads SQTIHQWPATLVQPVGSPLSLECTVEGTSNPNLYWYRQAAGRGLQLLFYSVGIGQISSEVPQNLSASRPQDRQFILSSKKLLLSDSGFYLCAWSHPSGKPQETQYFGPGTRLLVL.

The chain links TRBV27 to TRBJ2-7; TRBD1 matches 11 bases. Germline CDR1 and CDR2: MNHEY and SMNVEV (reference sequence). This CDR3 spans 17 amino acids. Trimming cost V 1 base and J 0 bases; bases outside gene matches: 5. The DNA for the CDR3 is TGTGCCAGCAGTTTATATTCCGGGACAGGGGGCTCCTACGAGCAGTACTTC. The encoded protein is CASSLYSGTGGSYEQYF.

The gene calls are TRBV7-9 and TRBJ2-2, with 10 nucleotides matching TRBD2. The CDR3 has 18 residues. J lost 1 base, V lost 5 bases, and 10 bases had no gene match. Germline lookup yields CDR1 SEHNR and CDR2 FQNEAQ (reference sequence). CDR3 bases: TGTGCCAGCAGCCTACCACCGGGACTAGCGTTGAACACCGGGGAGCTGTTTTTT. Translation gives CASSLPPGLALNTGELFF.

In its sample, this clone was seen once. The chain uses TRBV30 and TRBJ2-3, with 9 nucleotides matching TRBD2. With 0 bases clipped from V and 6 bases from J, the junction kept 16 bases outside the gene matches. CDR3 length: 18 amino acids. In germline, CDR1 is GTSNPN, CDR2 SVGIG (reference sequence). The CDR3 loop is CAWSVALGASGIPDTQYF. CDR3 nucleotides: TGTGCCTGGAGTGTTGCCCTTGGGGCTAGCGGGATCCCCGATACGCAGTATTTT.

The chain uses TRBV10-3 and TRBJ1-5; D gene unclear. V was trimmed by 0 bases and J by 4 bases, leaving 4 bases between them. This CDR3 spans 13 amino acids. CDR1 ENHRY and CDR2 SYGVKD come from the germline V gene. CDR3 protein: CAISESPNQPQHF. The CDR3 DNA reads TGTGCCATCAGTGAGTCTCCAAATCAGCCCCAGCATTTT.

The V call is TRBV4-3, the J call TRBJ2-1; 12 nucleotides line up with TRBD2. The CDR3 runs to 17 residues. Germline V gives CDR1 LGHNA, CDR2 YSLEER. V lost 4 bases to trimming and J lost 9 bases; unmatched junction nucleotides: 13. In nucleotides, the CDR3 is TGCGCCAGCAGCCCCTCGAGGGTGACTAGCGGGAGTCGTGAGCAGTTCTTC. It specifies CASSPSRVTSGSREQFF.